This is a list of T cell receptor beta chains from one sample in a study of blood T cells in healthy people across ages. MiXCR, run by TCRdb on the 5' RACE reads, gives a single entry per CDR3 protein. In the table there are more than 1.4 million distinct CDR3 sequences, 42% of which are singletons. Input material: blood. Receptors were obtained from a woman aged 18-29 years in good health. CDR3s include the opening cysteine and the closing phenylalanine or tryptophan. The D gene is left open where the match is weak. Some rows have no size entry. The others give once, few or many, or a class for an expanded clone.

len: 17
d_gene: NA
abundance: once
j_gene: TRBJ2-1
v_gene: TRBV5-6
CDR3nt: TGTACCAGCAGCTTGGGGGTCCGCACAAGCTCCTACAATGAGCAGTTCTTC
CDR3aa: CTSSLGVRTSSYNEQFF

len: 14
d_gene: TRBD2
abundance: NA
j_gene: TRBJ2-4
v_gene: TRBV2
CDR3nt: TGTGCCAGGGTTCCGGGACTAGCGGGAGAGGGGCAGTACTTC
CDR3aa: CARVPGLAGEGQYF

len: 16
d_gene: NA
abundance: NA
j_gene: TRBJ1-5
v_gene: TRBV3-1
CDR3nt: TGTGCCAGCAGCCAAGACTCTAGTCAGCTCCCTAAGACCCAGCATTTT
CDR3aa: CASSQDSSQLPKTQHF

len: 15
d_gene: NA
abundance: few
j_gene: TRBJ1-2
v_gene: TRBV15
CDR3nt: TGTGCCACCAGCAGAGATGAAGGGGTAGGCTATGGCTACACCTTC
CDR3aa: CATSRDEGVGYGYTF

len: 13
d_gene: NA
abundance: NA
j_gene: TRBJ1-2
v_gene: TRBV20-1
CDR3nt: TGCAGTGCTAGTTCAGGACTCTTGGGCGGCTACACCTTC
CDR3aa: CSASSGLLGGYTF

len: 14
d_gene: TRBD1
abundance: few
j_gene: TRBJ1-2
v_gene: TRBV12-3/TRBV12-4
CDR3nt: TGTGCCAGCAGTCTGACAGGGACCCACTATGGCTACACCTTC
CDR3aa: CASSLTGTHYGYTF

len: 15
d_gene: NA
abundance: NA
j_gene: TRBJ1-2
v_gene: TRBV2
CDR3nt: TGTGCCAGCAGGGTGGAGGGACACCCCAACTATGGCTACACCTTC
CDR3aa: CASRVEGHPNYGYTF

len: 15
d_gene: NA
abundance: NA
j_gene: TRBJ2-7
v_gene: TRBV6-4
CDR3nt: TGTGCCAGCAGTGACGGCCGGAGCTCCTACAATGAGCAGTACTTC
CDR3aa: CASSDGRSSYNEQYF

len: 15
d_gene: NA
abundance: NA
j_gene: TRBJ1-2
v_gene: TRBV7-2
CDR3nt: TGTGCCAGCAGCTTAGCGCCCGGGGGAGGGTATGGCTACACCTTC
CDR3aa: CASSLAPGGGYGYTF

len: 14
d_gene: NA
abundance: NA
j_gene: TRBJ2-1
v_gene: TRBV19
CDR3nt: TGTGCCAGTAGTATGATGGCAGCTTACAATGAGCAGTTCTTC
CDR3aa: CASSMMAAYNEQFF

len: 15
d_gene: NA
abundance: NA
j_gene: TRBJ2-3
v_gene: TRBV14
CDR3nt: TGTGCCAGCAGCCATGAAGAACGCCGCACAGATACGCAGTATTTT
CDR3aa: CASSHEERRTDTQYF

len: 16
d_gene: NA
abundance: NA
j_gene: TRBJ2-3
v_gene: TRBV5-4
CDR3nt: TGTGCCAGCAGCCCTGAAAATCCGGGGGGCACAGATACGCAGTATTTT
CDR3aa: CASSPENPGGTDTQYF

len: 14
d_gene: TRBD2
abundance: few
j_gene: TRBJ2-3
v_gene: TRBV6-1
CDR3nt: TGTGCCAGCAAGGCTAGCGGGACGGGAGATACGCAGTATTTT
CDR3aa: CASKASGTGDTQYF

len: 19
d_gene: NA
abundance: NA
j_gene: TRBJ2-7
v_gene: TRBV20-1
CDR3nt: TGCAGTGCTAGAGGGGAACAGCACCTCCTACGGGATTACTCCTACGAGCAGTACTTC
CDR3aa: CSARGEQHLLRDYSYEQYF

len: 18
d_gene: TRBD2
abundance: once
j_gene: TRBJ2-5
v_gene: TRBV19
CDR3nt: TGTGCCAGTAGTATTTCAGGAAGCGGGACTAGCGGGAACAATGAGCAGTACTTC
CDR3aa: CASSISGSGTSGNNEQYF

len: 8
d_gene: NA
abundance: NA
j_gene: TRBJ1-6
v_gene: TRBV21-1
CDR3nt: TGTGCCGGCCCACCCCCCCACTTT
CDR3aa: CAGPPPHF

len: 14
d_gene: NA
abundance: NA
j_gene: TRBJ1-1
v_gene: TRBV15
CDR3nt: TGTGCCACCAGCAGAGAACACAGGGCGGCTGAAGCTTTCTTT
CDR3aa: CATSREHRAAEAFF

len: 12
d_gene: NA
abundance: many
j_gene: TRBJ1-2
v_gene: TRBV2
CDR3nt: TGTGCCAGCAGGGAGGGTTCATTCGGCTACACCTTC
CDR3aa: CASREGSFGYTF

len: 14
d_gene: TRBD2
abundance: NA
j_gene: TRBJ2-3
v_gene: TRBV20-1
CDR3nt: TGCAGTGCTTTTACTAGCGGGGGATTAGATACGCAGTATTTT
CDR3aa: CSAFTSGGLDTQYF

len: 13
d_gene: NA
abundance: NA
j_gene: TRBJ2-5
v_gene: TRBV7-9
CDR3nt: TGTGCCAGCAGCTTGGGCAGCGCCGAGACCCAGTACTTC
CDR3aa: CASSLGSAETQYF

len: 12
d_gene: TRBD1
abundance: many
j_gene: TRBJ2-5
v_gene: TRBV10-3
CDR3nt: TGTGCCACCGGGACAGGGCAAGAGACCCAGTACTTC
CDR3aa: CATGTGQETQYF

len: 14
d_gene: NA
abundance: NA
j_gene: TRBJ1-6
v_gene: TRBV27
CDR3nt: TGTGCCAGCAGCGATCCCTCCTATAATTCACCCCTCCACTTT
CDR3aa: CASSDPSYNSPLHF

len: 16
d_gene: TRBD1
abundance: NA
j_gene: TRBJ1-2
v_gene: TRBV4-1
CDR3nt: TGCGCCAGCAGCCAAGATAGGGGGACAGGGGGCTTTGGCTACACCTTC
CDR3aa: CASSQDRGTGGFGYTF

len: 16
d_gene: TRBD2
abundance: NA
j_gene: TRBJ2-6
v_gene: TRBV6-4
CDR3nt: TGTGCCAGCAGTGACTCGAGCGGGAGTGGGGCCAACGTCCTGACTTTC
CDR3aa: CASSDSSGSGANVLTF

len: 13
d_gene: NA
abundance: many
j_gene: TRBJ2-7
v_gene: TRBV5-1
CDR3nt: TGTGCCAGCAGTACGGGACTTGGCTACGAGCAGTACTTC
CDR3aa: CASSTGLGYEQYF

len: 19
d_gene: TRBD2
abundance: NA
j_gene: TRBJ2-2
v_gene: TRBV7-9
CDR3nt: TGTGCCAGCAGCTTAGTCTTTTGGACTAGCGGGAGTGACACCGGGGAGCTGTTTTTT
CDR3aa: CASSLVFWTSGSDTGELFF

len: 16
d_gene: NA
abundance: few
j_gene: TRBJ2-2
v_gene: TRBV4-1
CDR3nt: TGCGCCAGCAGCCCCATCCTTTCGGACGGCACCGGGGAGCTGTTTTTT
CDR3aa: CASSPILSDGTGELFF

len: 13
d_gene: NA
abundance: few
j_gene: TRBJ2-5
v_gene: TRBV11-1
CDR3nt: TGTGCCAGCAGCGCCTCCAGGCTGGAGACCCAGTACTTC
CDR3aa: CASSASRLETQYF

len: 14
d_gene: NA
abundance: NA
j_gene: TRBJ1-4
v_gene: TRBV7-9
CDR3nt: TGTGCCAGCAGCTTAGGGGGTGCCGATGAAAAACTGTTTTTT
CDR3aa: CASSLGGADEKLFF

len: 14
d_gene: NA
abundance: many
j_gene: TRBJ1-5
v_gene: TRBV7-2
CDR3nt: TGTGCCAGCAGCTTAATAGGGCCGGAGCAGCCCCAGCATTTT
CDR3aa: CASSLIGPEQPQHF

len: 14
d_gene: NA
abundance: NA
j_gene: TRBJ1-1
v_gene: TRBV18
CDR3nt: TGTGCCAGCTCACCACAGCTAGGGGACACTGAAGCTTTCTTT
CDR3aa: CASSPQLGDTEAFF

len: 14
d_gene: NA
abundance: NA
j_gene: TRBJ1-1
v_gene: TRBV3-1
CDR3nt: TGTGCCAGCAGCCGAGATCAGAGAAACACTGAAGCTTTCTTT
CDR3aa: CASSRDQRNTEAFF

len: 19
d_gene: NA
abundance: few
j_gene: TRBJ2-6
v_gene: TRBV28
CDR3nt: TGTGCCAGCAGCGTTGGAGCCTTGGGACCCTGGACTGGGGCCAACGTCCTGACTTTC
CDR3aa: CASSVGALGPWTGANVLTF

len: 13
d_gene: NA
abundance: few
j_gene: TRBJ2-2
v_gene: TRBV29-1
CDR3nt: TGCAGCGTTGGGGCGTTAAACACCGGGGAGCTGTTTTTT
CDR3aa: CSVGALNTGELFF

len: 12
d_gene: NA
abundance: few
j_gene: TRBJ2-3
v_gene: TRBV20-1
CDR3nt: TGCAGTGCGGACAAATTCACAGATACGCAGTATTTT
CDR3aa: CSADKFTDTQYF

len: 14
d_gene: TRBD2
abundance: NA
j_gene: TRBJ2-5
v_gene: TRBV20-1
CDR3nt: TGCAGTGCTAGTATCCTAGCGGGAGTAGGTGAGCAGTACTTC
CDR3aa: CSASILAGVGEQYF

len: 14
d_gene: NA
abundance: NA
j_gene: TRBJ2-7
v_gene: TRBV2
CDR3nt: TGTGCCAGCAGTGAACGGGCGAAAGACTACGAGCAGTACTTC
CDR3aa: CASSERAKDYEQYF

len: 15
d_gene: NA
abundance: few
j_gene: TRBJ2-3
v_gene: TRBV20-1
CDR3nt: TGCAGTGCTCCGGGCGATTCGCGGGGCACAGATACGCAGTATTTT
CDR3aa: CSAPGDSRGTDTQYF

len: 11
d_gene: NA
abundance: few
j_gene: TRBJ2-7
v_gene: TRBV20-1
CDR3nt: TGCAGTGCTAGTAGTTTAGGCGAGCAGTACTTC
CDR3aa: CSASSLGEQYF

len: 15
d_gene: NA
abundance: NA
j_gene: TRBJ1-1
v_gene: TRBV5-1
CDR3nt: TGCGCCAGCAGCTTGAATGGTGGGGACGGGACTGAAGCTTTCTTT
CDR3aa: CASSLNGGDGTEAFF

len: 16
d_gene: NA
abundance: NA
j_gene: TRBJ1-1
v_gene: TRBV6-5
CDR3nt: TGTGCCAGCACTCTAGGGGGGAATTACAGGAACACTGAAGCTTTCTTT
CDR3aa: CASTLGGNYRNTEAFF

len: 13
d_gene: NA
abundance: many
j_gene: TRBJ2-1
v_gene: TRBV29-1
CDR3nt: TGCAGCGATGCGACTAGCTCCTACAATGAGCAGTTCTTC
CDR3aa: CSDATSSYNEQFF

len: 15
d_gene: TRBD1
abundance: NA
j_gene: TRBJ2-1
v_gene: TRBV27
CDR3nt: TGTGCCAGCAGAACCGGGACAGGGGGCTGGGGTGAGCAGTTCTTC
CDR3aa: CASRTGTGGWGEQFF

len: 15
d_gene: NA
abundance: NA
j_gene: TRBJ2-5
v_gene: TRBV28
CDR3nt: TGTGCCAGCAGTTTAGACGGGGAAGAGAAAGAGACCCAGTACTTC
CDR3aa: CASSLDGEEKETQYF

len: 13
d_gene: NA
abundance: NA
j_gene: TRBJ1-5
v_gene: TRBV29-1
CDR3nt: TGCAGCGTTGGGGGTATTGGCAATCAGCCCCAGCATTTT
CDR3aa: CSVGGIGNQPQHF

len: 17
d_gene: NA
abundance: few
j_gene: TRBJ1-5
v_gene: TRBV21-1
CDR3nt: TGTGCCAGCACCATAAGAACAGGGTGCCGGAGCCATCAGCCCCAGCATTTT
CDR3aa: CASTIRTGCRSHQPQHF

len: 14
d_gene: TRBD1
abundance: few
j_gene: TRBJ2-1
v_gene: TRBV5-1
CDR3nt: TGCGCCAGCAGCTTGGGGACAGGGAAGAATGAGCAGTTCTTC
CDR3aa: CASSLGTGKNEQFF

len: 15
d_gene: NA
abundance: NA
j_gene: TRBJ1-2
v_gene: TRBV28
CDR3nt: TGTGCCAGCAGCTCACCCGACAGGAATAACTATGGCTACACCTTC
CDR3aa: CASSSPDRNNYGYTF

len: 15
d_gene: TRBD2
abundance: few
j_gene: TRBJ2-7
v_gene: TRBV6-5
CDR3nt: TGTGCCAGCAGTTACTCGACGACTAGCGGGGGGGAGCAGTACTTC
CDR3aa: CASSYSTTSGGEQYF

len: 15
d_gene: NA
abundance: NA
j_gene: TRBJ2-7
v_gene: TRBV5-5
CDR3nt: TGTGCCACCGCGGCGGGGCCGAACTCCTACAATGAGCAGTACTTC
CDR3aa: CATAAGPNSYNEQYF

len: 15
d_gene: NA
abundance: NA
j_gene: TRBJ1-5
v_gene: TRBV6-6
CDR3nt: TGTGCCAGCACGAAGGACGGTTTTAGCAATCAGCCCCAGCATTTT
CDR3aa: CASTKDGFSNQPQHF

len: 15
d_gene: TRBD2
abundance: few
j_gene: TRBJ2-3
v_gene: TRBV20-1
CDR3nt: TGCAGTGCTAGAGATACAGCGGGAAACACAGATACGCAGTATTTT
CDR3aa: CSARDTAGNTDTQYF

len: 14
d_gene: NA
abundance: NA
j_gene: TRBJ2-4
v_gene: TRBV20-1
CDR3nt: TGCAGTGCGCTCCGGGACCGCATCAAAAACATTCAGTACTTC
CDR3aa: CSALRDRIKNIQYF

len: 13
d_gene: TRBD2
abundance: few
j_gene: TRBJ2-7
v_gene: TRBV10-3
CDR3nt: TGTGCGTCCGGCGGGAGAACGGGCGACGAGCAGTACTTC
CDR3aa: CASGGRTGDEQYF